The 29 T cell receptor beta chains below were found in one sample sequenced in a study of OX40 agonist ivuxolimab in advanced cancers. Sequenced by immunoSEQ multiplex PCR; TCRdb stores in-frame clones only, minus some. The sample includes 9,500 to 12,000 clones, about three quarters seen only once; the top ten take around 30%. Material: CD4+ or CD8+ T cells sorted from blood, obtained in a trial of the OX40 agonist ivuxolimab. The receptors here all came from an adult with an advanced solid tumor such as melanoma, head and neck, liver or kidney cancer.

The chain links TRBV29-1 to TRBJ1-2, with D hard to call. Germline values: CDR1 SQVTM, CDR2 ANQGSEA. The CDR3 runs 13 residues. V lost 4 bases to trimming and J lost 0 bases, with 9 bases between them. CDR3 region: CSVGTPANYGYTF. DNA for the CDR3: TGCAGCGTTGGGACGCCCGCTAACTATGGCTACACCTTC.

The chain has TRBV10-1 and TRBJ1-1; TRBD1 is a possible D gene (5 bases). In germline, CDR1 is WNHNN, CDR2 SYGVQD (reference sequence). CDR3 size: 15 residues. Trimming took 2 bases from V and 4 from J, leaving 14 bases between them. CDR3 amino acids: CASSETGGFGTEAFF. The CDR3 coding sequence is TGCGCCAGCAGTGAGACGGGGGGGTTCGGCACTGAAGCTTTCTTT.

The rearrangement links TRBV21-1 to TRBJ2-3; the table gives TRBD1 as D, unverified against the DNA. TRBV21-1 is a known pseudogene. This CDR3 region has 14 residues. The CDR3 loop is CASSGTGSTDTQYF. For the CDR3, the DNA is TGTGCCAGCTCAGGGACAGGGAGCACAGATACGCAGTATTTT.

The genes are TRBV4-1 and TRBJ2-7; D is uncertain. The V gene's germline CDR1 is MGHRA and CDR2 YSYEKL. V shed 0 bases and J shed 0 bases, with 12 bases lying between them. The CDR3 has 16 amino acids. The CDR3 protein is CASSQDQASTSYEQYF. The CDR3 DNA reads TGCGCCAGCAGCCAAGATCAGGCCAGCACCTCCTACGAGCAGTACTTC.

This chain connects TRBV11-2 to TRBJ2-1; no clear D. Trimming left V 1 base short and J 5 bases short, with 3 bases between. CDR1 is SGHAT, CDR2 FQNNGV, per germline. The CDR3 is 12 amino acids. Here the CDR3 DNA reads TGTGCCAGCAGCTTAGGAGACAATGAGCAGTTCTTC. Translation gives CASSLGDNEQFF.

In its sample, this clone was seen a few times. The V and J genes are TRBV29-1 and TRBJ2-3; 7 bases align to TRBD2. This CDR3 region has 15 residues. Germline-derived CDR1 and CDR2 are SQVTM and ANQGSEA. The trim removed 3 bases at V and 3 bases at J, leaving 9 bases unmatched. This CDR3 reads CSVDLAESLTDTQYF. The CDR3 nucleotides are TGCAGCGTTGATCTAGCGGAGAGCCTTACAGATACGCAGTATTTT.

V and J are TRBV7-2 and TRBJ2-7, with D tentatively TRBD1 (5 bases). Germline V gene data show CDR1 as SGHTA and CDR2 as FQGNSA. V lost 5 bases to trimming and J lost 3 bases, with 17 bases between them. The CDR3 length is 15 residues. CDR3 sequence reads: CASSPLGAQGYEQYF. The CDR3, as DNA: TGTGCCAGCAGCCCACTCGGTGCCCAGGGCTACGAGCAGTACTTC.

The chain has TRBV27 and TRBJ2-7, with 9 bases aligning to TRBD1. The CDR3 runs to 14 residues. From germline, CDR1 is MNHEY and CDR2 SMNVEV (reference sequence). J lost 1 base, V lost 7 bases, and 5 bases had no gene match. The CDR3 here is CASNPGQGSYEQYF. The CDR3 bases are TGTGCCAGCAACCCGGGACAGGGATCCTACGAGCAGTACTTC.

V and J are TRBV18 and TRBJ1-1, with D perhaps matching TRBD1 (5 bases). The germline V and J ends were trimmed by 4 bases and 3 bases, with 15 bases remaining between them. Germline values: CDR1 KGHSH, CDR2 LQKENI. CDR3 length: 15 amino acids. The CDR3 here is CASSLRVGVDTEAFF. The CDR3, as DNA: TGTGCCAGCTCACTCAGGGTTGGGGTTGACACTGAAGCTTTCTTT.

The rearrangement uses TRBV7-2 and TRBJ2-1, with 14 bases that match TRBD2. This CDR3 region has 14 residues. The germline V gene encodes CDR1 SGHTA and CDR2 FQGNSA. J was trimmed by 7 bases and V by 7 bases; bases with no gene match: 3. The CDR3 DNA reads TGTGCCAGCAAGGGACTAGCGGGAGAAAATGAGCAGTTCTTC. It specifies CASKGLAGENEQFF.

The chain recombines TRBV5-4 with TRBJ2-3, with D hard to call. CDR1 and CDR2 from the germline V gene are SGHNT and YYREEE (reference sequence). The CDR3 extends over 15 amino acids. Between the trimmed V and J ends, which lost 0 bases and 4 bases, there was a span of 12 bases. The CDR3 region is CASSLDPLHPDTQYF. CDR3 coding DNA: TGTGCCAGCAGCTTGGACCCGCTCCACCCAGATACGCAGTATTTT.

J is TRBJ2-7 and V is TRBV11-2, with D tentatively TRBD2 (6 bases). The V and J ends lost 5 bases and 2 bases respectively, with 16 bases between them. Per germline, CDR1 SGHAT and CDR2 FQNNGV. The CDR3 runs 15 residues. The CDR3 coding sequence is TGTGCCAGCAGCCCCTGGCGGGGAATCACCTACGAGCAGTACTTC. This encodes CASSPWRGITYEQYF.

The CDR3 protein is CASSLSVNTEAFF. The CDR3 bases are TGTGCCAGCAGCTTAAGCGTTAACACTGAAGCTTTCTTT. The chain employs TRBV28 and TRBJ1-1; D is ambiguous. The CDR3 totals 13 residues. CDR1 and CDR2 from the germline V gene are MDHEN and SYDVKM. V was pared by 6 bases and J by 2 bases, with 10 bases between.

This clone appeared a single time. This sequence joins TRBV7-2 and TRBJ2-2; TRBD1 might be the D (5 bases). CDR3 length: 13 amino acids. Germline V gene lookup returns CDR1 SGHTA and CDR2 FQGNSA. Trimming pared 4 bases from V and 7 bases from J, leaving 10 bases between. CDR3 amino acids: CASSYSGYGELFF. DNA of the CDR3: TGTGCCAGCAGCTATTCAGGGTACGGGGAGCTGTTTTTT.

This sequence joins TRBV10-3 and TRBJ1-1; D perhaps matches TRBD1 (5 bases). The CDR3 consists of 13 residues. Per the germline V gene, CDR1 is ENHRY and CDR2 is SYGVKD. Trimming left V 7 bases short and J 11 bases short, with 20 bases between. The CDR3 coding sequence is TGTGCCATCACCGATGTACACAGGTCAGAGGCTTTCTTT. Translation: CAITDVHRSEAFF.

The chain links TRBV19 to TRBJ2-2; a possible D gene is TRBD1 (6 bases). Trimming took 5 bases from V and 1 from J, leaving 8 bases between them. The CDR3 is made up of 14 amino acids. Looked up from germline, CDR1 is LNHDA and CDR2 is SQIVND (reference sequence). The CDR3 sequence: CASSYRENTGELFF. The DNA for the CDR3 is TGTGCCAGTAGTTACAGGGAGAACACCGGGGAGCTGTTTTTT.

For the CDR3, the DNA is TGTGCCAGCCTCCAACAAACAAAAACAGGGGCGATTATCAACTATGGCTACACCTTC. Protein product: CASLQQTKTGAIINYGYTF. V is TRBV28 and J is TRBJ1-2; 7 nucleotides match TRBD1. Losses at the gene ends were 8 bases for V and 2 bases for J; bases not matched to a gene: 23. The CDR3 consists of 19 residues. Germline CDR1 MDHEN, CDR2 SYDVKM.

The rearrangement uses TRBV9 and TRBJ2-1, with 8 bases fitting TRBD2. This CDR3 region has 16 residues. The V gene's germline CDR1 is SGDLS and CDR2 YYNGEE. V was clipped by 4 bases and J by 7 bases; unmatched bases: 13. The CDR3 sequence is CASSPGGGGTKNEQFF. CDR3 coding DNA: TGTGCCAGCAGCCCAGGAGGCGGGGGGACGAAAAATGAGCAGTTCTTC.

This clone was seen only a few times. V is TRBV2 and J is TRBJ2-7, with D perhaps matching TRBD1 (6 bases). The CDR3 length is 17 residues. CDR1 and CDR2 from the germline V gene are SNHLY and FYNNEI. The V end was cut by 2 bases, the J end by 4 bases, with 21 bases between. The CDR3 loop is CASSETPGTGPNYEQYF. The DNA of the CDR3 is TGTGCCAGCAGTGAAACCCCCGGAACAGGGCCGAATTACGAGCAGTACTTC.

This clone occurred a few times. This chain links TRBV18 with TRBJ2-3; the D gene is possibly TRBD2 (6 bases). There are 14 residues in the CDR3. V was clipped by 4 bases and J by 5 bases, with 13 bases between them. CDR1 KGHSH and CDR2 LQKENI come from the germline V gene. CDR3 amino acids: CASSLWGVKDTQYF. The CDR3 nucleotides read TGTGCCAGCTCACTCTGGGGGGTGAAAGATACGCAGTATTTT. The variable domain in full, with the rest retrieved from reference TRBV18 and TRBJ2-3, is NAGVMQNPRHLVRRRGQEARLRCSPMKGHSHVYWYRQLPEEGLKFMVYLQKENIIDESGMPKERFSAEFPKEGPSILRIQQVVRGDSAAYFCASSLWGVKDTQYFGPGTRLTVL.

The rearrangement uses TRBV28 and TRBJ2-1; 10 bases line up with TRBD2. Germline CDR1 reads MDHEN; CDR2 reads SYDVKM. The CDR3 sequence is 14 residues long. Trimming at V came to 6 bases and at J to 13 bases, leaving 12 bases not matched to a gene. The CDR3 here is CASRLHGLAVDQFF. For the CDR3, the DNA is TGTGCCAGCAGACTCCATGGACTAGCGGTAGACCAGTTCTTC.

The genes are TRBV6-4 and TRBJ2-7; D call uncertain. V gave up 3 bases and J gave up 4 bases, with 1 base separating them. Germline values: CDR1 MRHNA, CDR2 SNTAGT. This CDR3 region has 10 residues. The CDR3 DNA is TGTGCCAGCAGTGATTACGAGCAGTACTTC. Protein sequence: CASSDYEQYF.

The rearrangement uses TRBV27 and TRBJ2-5; 10 bases line up with TRBD2. Germline assignment: CDR1 MNHEY and CDR2 SMNVEV (reference sequence). V gave up 5 bases and J gave up 5 bases; unmatched junction bases: 8. The CDR3 extends over 15 amino acids. This CDR3 is CASSVISGGLETQYF. As DNA, the CDR3 is TGTGCCAGCAGTGTCATTAGCGGGGGGCTCGAGACCCAGTACTTC.

About this clone: One end of the junction varies from germline; a read error may be responsible. The chain is built from TRBV10-1 and TRBJ2-7; D unclear. The germline V gene encodes CDR1 WNHNN and CDR2 SYGVQD (reference sequence). There are 11 residues in the CDR3. CDR3 nucleotides: TGCGCCAGCAGTGAGCCGATGGCCATGGGATTC. Translated, it gives CASSEPMAMGF.

The J gene is TRBJ1-5, the V gene TRBV6-1; D ambiguous. Trimming left V 5 bases short and J 1 base short, with 12 bases between. The CDR3 length is 15 residues. Germline CDR1 MNHNS, CDR2 SASEGT. CDR3 DNA sequence: TGTGCCAGCAGTCAAACCTGGGGAAGCAATCAGCCCCAGCATTTT. It yields the protein CASSQTWGSNQPQHF.

This clone has more than one count but fewer than ten. Because the CDR3's place on the DNA is in doubt, the DNA is left out and the CDR3 is given as listed by TCRdb. The V gene is TRBV6-4, the J gene TRBJ2-2; the table's D call of TRBD1 was not tested on the DNA. Including both end residues, the CDR3 is 16 amino acids long. CDR1 and CDR2 (germline): MRHNA, SNTAGT. CDR3 protein: CASSSSQGRDTGELFF.

The genes are TRBV5-4 and TRBJ2-7, with 12 bases that match TRBD1. After removal of 4 bases from V and 2 bases from J, the junction contained 4 bases not matched to a gene. This CDR3 has 15 amino acids. Germline V lookup: CDR1 SGHNT, CDR2 YYREEE (reference sequence). The CDR3: CASSLRDRGPYEQYF. The CDR3 DNA sequence: TGTGCCAGCAGCCTGAGGGACAGGGGGCCCTACGAGCAGTACTTC.

The V call is TRBV7-2, the J call TRBJ2-5; D unresolved. V was trimmed by 5 bases and J by 1 base, leaving 11 bases between them. Germline V gene data show CDR1 as SGHTA and CDR2 as FQGNSA. CDR3 size: 14 residues. The CDR3 nucleotides are TGTGCCAGCAGCCCCAGCGCAGCCCAAGAGACCCAGTACTTC. It yields the protein CASSPSAAQETQYF.

This chain links TRBV7-2 with TRBJ2-3; 11 positions agree with TRBD2. Germline-derived CDR1 and CDR2 are SGHTA and FQGNSA. Unmatched junction bases numbered 10, after V lost 1 base and J lost 4 bases. The CDR3 has 18 amino acids. The CDR3 loop reads CASSLDGLAGGRADTQYF. DNA for the CDR3: TGTGCCAGCAGCTTAGATGGTCTAGCGGGGGGCCGCGCAGATACGCAGTATTTT.